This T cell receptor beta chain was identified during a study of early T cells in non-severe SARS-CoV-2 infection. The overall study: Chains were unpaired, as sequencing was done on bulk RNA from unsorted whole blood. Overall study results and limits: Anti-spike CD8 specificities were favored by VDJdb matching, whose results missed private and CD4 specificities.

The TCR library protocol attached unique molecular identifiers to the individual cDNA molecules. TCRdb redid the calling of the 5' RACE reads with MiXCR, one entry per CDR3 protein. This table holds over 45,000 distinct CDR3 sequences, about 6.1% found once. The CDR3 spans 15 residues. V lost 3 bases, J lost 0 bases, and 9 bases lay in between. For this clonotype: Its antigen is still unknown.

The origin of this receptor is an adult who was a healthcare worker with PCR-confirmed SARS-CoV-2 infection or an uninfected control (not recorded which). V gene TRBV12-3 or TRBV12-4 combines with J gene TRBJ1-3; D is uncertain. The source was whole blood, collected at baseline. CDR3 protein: CASSFVQISGNTIYF. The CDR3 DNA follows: TGTGCCAGCAGTTTTGTTCAGATCTCTGGAAACACCATATATTTT.